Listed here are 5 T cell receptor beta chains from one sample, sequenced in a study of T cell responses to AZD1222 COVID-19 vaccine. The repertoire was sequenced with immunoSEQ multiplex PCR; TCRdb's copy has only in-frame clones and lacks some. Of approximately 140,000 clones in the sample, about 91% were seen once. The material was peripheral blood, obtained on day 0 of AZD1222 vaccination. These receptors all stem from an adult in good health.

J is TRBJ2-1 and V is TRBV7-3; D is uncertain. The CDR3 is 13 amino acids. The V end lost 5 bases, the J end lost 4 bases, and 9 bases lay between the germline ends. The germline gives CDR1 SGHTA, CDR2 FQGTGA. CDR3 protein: CASSMTAYNEQFF. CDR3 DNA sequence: TGTGCCAGCAGCATGACCGCGTACAATGAGCAGTTCTTC.

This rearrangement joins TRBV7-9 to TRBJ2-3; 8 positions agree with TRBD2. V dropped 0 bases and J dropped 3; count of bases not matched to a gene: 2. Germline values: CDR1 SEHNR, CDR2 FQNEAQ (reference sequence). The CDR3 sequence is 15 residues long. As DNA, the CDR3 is TGTGCCAGCAGCTTAGCTAGCGGGGTAACAGATACGCAGTATTTT. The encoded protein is CASSLASGVTDTQYF.

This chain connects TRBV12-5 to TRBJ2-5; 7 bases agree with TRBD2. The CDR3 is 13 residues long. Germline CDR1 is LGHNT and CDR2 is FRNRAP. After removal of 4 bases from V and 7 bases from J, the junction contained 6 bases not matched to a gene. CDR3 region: CASGSAGRATQYF. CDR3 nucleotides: TGTGCTAGTGGTTCGGCGGGGAGGGCGACCCAGTACTTC.

The CDR3, as DNA: TGTGCCAGCACTCAGACAGTGACGAACACTGAAGCTTTCTTT. It encodes CASTQTVTNTEAFF. The rearrangement uses TRBV2 and TRBJ1-1, with a weak D call TRBD1 (5 bases). The germline V gene has CDR1 SNHLY and CDR2 FYNNEI. V was shortened by 7 bases and J by 1 base, with 13 bases between the two germline ends. CDR3 length equals 14 residues.

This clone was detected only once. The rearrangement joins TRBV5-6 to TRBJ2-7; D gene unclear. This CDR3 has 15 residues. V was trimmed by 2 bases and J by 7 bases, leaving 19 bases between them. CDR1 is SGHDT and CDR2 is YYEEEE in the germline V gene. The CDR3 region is CASSFRSGGPWEQYF. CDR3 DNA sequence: TGTGCCAGCAGCTTTCGGTCGGGCGGTCCTTGGGAGCAGTACTTC.